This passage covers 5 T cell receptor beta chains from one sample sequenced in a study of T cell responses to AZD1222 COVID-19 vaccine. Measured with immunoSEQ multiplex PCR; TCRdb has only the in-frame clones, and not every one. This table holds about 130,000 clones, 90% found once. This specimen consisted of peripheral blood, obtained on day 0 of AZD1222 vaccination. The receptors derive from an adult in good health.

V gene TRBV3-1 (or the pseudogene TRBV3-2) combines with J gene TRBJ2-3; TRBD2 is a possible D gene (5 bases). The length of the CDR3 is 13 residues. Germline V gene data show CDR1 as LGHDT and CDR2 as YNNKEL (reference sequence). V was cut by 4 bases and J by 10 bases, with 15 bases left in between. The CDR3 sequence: CASSPQEVGSQYF. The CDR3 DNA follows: TGTGCCAGCAGCCCCCAGGAGGTCGGGTCGCAGTATTTT.

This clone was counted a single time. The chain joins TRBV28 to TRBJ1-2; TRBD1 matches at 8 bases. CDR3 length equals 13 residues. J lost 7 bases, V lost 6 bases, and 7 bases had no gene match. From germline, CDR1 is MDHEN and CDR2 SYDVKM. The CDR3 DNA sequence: TGTGCCAGCAGCCCTCGGACAGGGCGTGGCTACACCTTC. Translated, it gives CASSPRTGRGYTF.

The CDR3 DNA is TGTGCCAGCAGCTTAAGGAACACCGGGGAGCTGTTTTTT. It is translated as CASSLRNTGELFF. The chain links TRBV7-2 to TRBJ2-2; no definite D call. Germline CDR1 SGHTA, CDR2 FQGNSA. Trimming stripped 2 bases from V and 1 base from J, with 2 bases between. This CDR3 is built from 13 residues. Using reference TRBV7-2 and TRBJ2-2 for the parts outside the CDR3, the full variable domain is GAGVSQSPSNKVTEKGKDVELRCDPISGHTALYWYRQSLGQGLEFLIYFQGNSAPDKSGLPSDRFSAERTGGSVSTLTIQRTQQEDSAVYLCASSLRNTGELFFGEGSRLTVL.

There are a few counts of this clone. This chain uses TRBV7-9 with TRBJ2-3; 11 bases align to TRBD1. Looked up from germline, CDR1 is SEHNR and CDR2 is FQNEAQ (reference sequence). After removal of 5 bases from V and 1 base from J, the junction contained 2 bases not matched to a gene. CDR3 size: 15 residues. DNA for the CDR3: TGTGCCAGCAGCCAGGGACAGGGGGGCACAGATACGCAGTATTTT. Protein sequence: CASSQGQGGTDTQYF.

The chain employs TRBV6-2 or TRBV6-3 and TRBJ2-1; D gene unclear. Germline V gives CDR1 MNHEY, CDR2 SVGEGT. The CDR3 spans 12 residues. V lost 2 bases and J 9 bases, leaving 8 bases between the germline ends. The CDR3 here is CASSYPSREQFF. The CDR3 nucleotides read TGTGCCAGCAGTTACCCGTCCCGTGAGCAGTTCTTC.